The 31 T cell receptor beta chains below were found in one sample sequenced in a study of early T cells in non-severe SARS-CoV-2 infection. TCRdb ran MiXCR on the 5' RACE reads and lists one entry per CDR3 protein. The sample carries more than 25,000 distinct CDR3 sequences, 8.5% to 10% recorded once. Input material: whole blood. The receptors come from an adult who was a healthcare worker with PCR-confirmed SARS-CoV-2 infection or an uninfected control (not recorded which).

CDR3 loop: CASSPDRLNEKLFF. In DNA, the CDR3 is TGTGCCAGCAGCCCGGACAGGCTGAATGAAAAACTGTTTTTT. The chain carries TRBV7-2 and TRBJ1-4; 7 positions match TRBD1. Trimming removed 5 bases from V and 5 bases from J; junction bases left unmatched: 5. The CDR3 runs 14 residues. CDR1 is SGHTA, CDR2 FQGNSA, per germline.

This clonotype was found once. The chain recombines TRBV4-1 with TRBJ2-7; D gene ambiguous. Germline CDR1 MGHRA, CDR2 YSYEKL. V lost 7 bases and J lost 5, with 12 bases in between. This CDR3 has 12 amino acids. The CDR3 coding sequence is TGCGCCAGCATCAACTACGGCCACGAGCAGTACTTC. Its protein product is CASINYGHEQYF.

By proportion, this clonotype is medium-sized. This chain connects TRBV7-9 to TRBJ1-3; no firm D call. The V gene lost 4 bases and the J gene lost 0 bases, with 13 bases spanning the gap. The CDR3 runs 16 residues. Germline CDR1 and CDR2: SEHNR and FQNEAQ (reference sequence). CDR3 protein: CASSSAGTYSGNTIYF. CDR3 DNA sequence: TGTGCCAGCAGCTCGGCGGGCACCTACTCTGGAAACACCATATATTTT.

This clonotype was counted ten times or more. The CDR3 DNA reads as TGTGCTAGTGGTTTGGCCCAAGGGCCGAGGCCTGGAAACACCATATATTTT. Protein sequence: CASGLAQGPRPGNTIYF. This chain links TRBV12-5 with TRBJ1-3; no clear D. V dropped 1 base and J dropped 2 bases, with 15 bases sitting between them. The germline V gene encodes CDR1 LGHNT and CDR2 FRNRAP. The CDR3 length is 17 residues.

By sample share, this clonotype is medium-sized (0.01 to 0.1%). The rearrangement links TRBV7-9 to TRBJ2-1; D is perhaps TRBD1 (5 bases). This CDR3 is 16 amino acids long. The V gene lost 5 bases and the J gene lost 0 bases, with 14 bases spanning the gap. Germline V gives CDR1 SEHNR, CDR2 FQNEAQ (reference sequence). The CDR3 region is CASSPTERGSYNEQFF. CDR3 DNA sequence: TGTGCCAGCAGCCCGACAGAACGAGGCTCCTACAATGAGCAGTTCTTC.

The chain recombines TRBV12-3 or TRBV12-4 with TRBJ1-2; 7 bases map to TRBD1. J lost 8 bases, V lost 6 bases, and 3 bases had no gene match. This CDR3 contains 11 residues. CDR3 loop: CASRQGDGYTF. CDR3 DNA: TGTGCCAGCAGGCAGGGGGACGGCTACACCTTC.

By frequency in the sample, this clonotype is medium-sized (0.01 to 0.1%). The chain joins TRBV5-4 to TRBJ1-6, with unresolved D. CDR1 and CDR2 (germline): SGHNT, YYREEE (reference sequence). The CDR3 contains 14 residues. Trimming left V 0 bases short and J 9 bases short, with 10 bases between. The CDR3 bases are TGTGCCAGCAGCTTGGTTGGAGAAAGTTCACCCCTCCACTTT. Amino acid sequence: CASSLVGESSPLHF.

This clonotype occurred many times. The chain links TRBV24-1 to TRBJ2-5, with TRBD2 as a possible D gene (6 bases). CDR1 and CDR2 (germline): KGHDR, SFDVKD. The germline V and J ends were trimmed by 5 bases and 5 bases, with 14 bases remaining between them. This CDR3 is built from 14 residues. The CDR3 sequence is CATSASGGPETQYF. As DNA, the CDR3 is TGTGCCACCAGTGCGTCCGGAGGGCCGGAGACCCAGTACTTC.

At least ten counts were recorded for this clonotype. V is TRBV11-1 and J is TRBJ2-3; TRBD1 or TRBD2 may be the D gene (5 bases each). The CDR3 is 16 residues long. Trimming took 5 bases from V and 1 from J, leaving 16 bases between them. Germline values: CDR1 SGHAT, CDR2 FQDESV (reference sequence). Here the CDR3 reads CASSQGPSRGTDTQYF. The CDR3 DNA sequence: TGTGCCAGCAGCCAGGGACCGTCCAGGGGCACAGATACGCAGTATTTT.

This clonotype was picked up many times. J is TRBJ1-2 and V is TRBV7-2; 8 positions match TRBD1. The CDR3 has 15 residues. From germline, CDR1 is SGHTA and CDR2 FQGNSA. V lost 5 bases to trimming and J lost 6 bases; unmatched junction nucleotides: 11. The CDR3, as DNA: TGTGCCAGCAGCCTACTAAGGACAGGGATTAATGGCTACACCTTC. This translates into CASSLLRTGINGYTF.

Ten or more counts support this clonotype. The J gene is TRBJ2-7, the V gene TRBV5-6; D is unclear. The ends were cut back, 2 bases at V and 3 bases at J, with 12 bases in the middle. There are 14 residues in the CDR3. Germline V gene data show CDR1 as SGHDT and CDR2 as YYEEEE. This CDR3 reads CASSFWGRYYEQYF. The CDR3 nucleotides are TGTGCCAGCAGCTTCTGGGGAAGGTACTACGAGCAGTACTTC. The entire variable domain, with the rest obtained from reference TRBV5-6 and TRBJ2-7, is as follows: DAGVTQSPTHLIKTRGQQVTLRCSPKSGHDTVSWYQQALGQGPQFIFQYYEEEERQRGNFPDRFSGHQFPNYSSELNVNALLLGDSALYLCASSFWGRYYEQYFGPGTRLTVT.

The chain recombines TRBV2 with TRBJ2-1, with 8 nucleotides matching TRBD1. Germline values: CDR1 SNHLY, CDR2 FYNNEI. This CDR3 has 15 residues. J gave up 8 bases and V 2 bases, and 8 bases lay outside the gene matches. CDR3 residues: CASSEIAGQGDEQFF. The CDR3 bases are TGTGCCAGCAGTGAAATCGCAGGACAGGGCGATGAGCAGTTCTTC.

The CDR3 DNA is TGCGCCAGCAGCCGGAGACAGGGGGACTACGAGCAGTACTTC. It specifies CASSRRQGDYEQYF. The V call is TRBV5-1, the J call TRBJ2-7; TRBD1 matches 9 bases. CDR1 is SGHRS and CDR2 is YFSETQ in the germline V gene. The CDR3 runs 14 residues. J was trimmed by 3 bases and V by 4 bases; bases with no gene match: 5. The full variable domain, rest sourced from reference TRBV5-1 and TRBJ2-7, is KAGVTQTPRYLIKTRGQQVTLSCSPISGHRSVSWYQQTPGQGLQFLFEYFSETQRNKGNFPGRFSGRQFSNSRSEMNVSTLELGDSALYLCASSRRQGDYEQYFGPGTRLTVT.

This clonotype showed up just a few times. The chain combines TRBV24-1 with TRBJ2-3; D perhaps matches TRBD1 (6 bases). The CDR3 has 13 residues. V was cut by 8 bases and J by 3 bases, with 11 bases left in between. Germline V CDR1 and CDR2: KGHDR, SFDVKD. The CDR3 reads CATNQGRTDTQYF. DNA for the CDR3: TGTGCCACCAATCAGGGGAGAACAGATACGCAGTATTTT.

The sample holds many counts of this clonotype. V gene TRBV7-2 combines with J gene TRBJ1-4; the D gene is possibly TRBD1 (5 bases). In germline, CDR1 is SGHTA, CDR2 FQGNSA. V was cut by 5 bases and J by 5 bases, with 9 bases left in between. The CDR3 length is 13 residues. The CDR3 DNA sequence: TGTGCCAGCAGCCGAGACAGCAATGAAAAACTGTTTTTT. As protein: CASSRDSNEKLFF.

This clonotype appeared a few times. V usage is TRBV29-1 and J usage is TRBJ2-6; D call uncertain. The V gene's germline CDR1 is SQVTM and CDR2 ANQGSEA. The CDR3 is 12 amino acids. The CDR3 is CGAYLGANVLTF. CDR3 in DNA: TGCGGCGCTTATCTTGGGGCCAACGTCCTGACTTTC.

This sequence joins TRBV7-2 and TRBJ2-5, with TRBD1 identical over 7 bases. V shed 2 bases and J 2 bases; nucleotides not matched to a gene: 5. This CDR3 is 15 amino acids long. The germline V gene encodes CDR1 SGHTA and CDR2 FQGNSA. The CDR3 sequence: CASSLRGTEQETQYF. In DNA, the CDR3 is TGTGCCAGCAGCTTAAGGGGGACAGAACAAGAGACCCAGTACTTC.

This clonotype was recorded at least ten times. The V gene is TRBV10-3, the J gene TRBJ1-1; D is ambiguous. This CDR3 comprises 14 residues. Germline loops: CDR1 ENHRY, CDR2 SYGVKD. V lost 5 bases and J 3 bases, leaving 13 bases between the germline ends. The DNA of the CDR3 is TGTGCCATCAGTACAAGGGCAGAAGACACTGAAGCTTTCTTT. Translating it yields CAISTRAEDTEAFF.

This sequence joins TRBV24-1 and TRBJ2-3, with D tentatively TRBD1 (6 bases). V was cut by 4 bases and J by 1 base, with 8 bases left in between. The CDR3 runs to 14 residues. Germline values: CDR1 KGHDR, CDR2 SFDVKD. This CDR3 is CATSEGHRTDTQYF. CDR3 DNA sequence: TGTGCCACCAGTGAGGGACACCGCACAGATACGCAGTATTTT.

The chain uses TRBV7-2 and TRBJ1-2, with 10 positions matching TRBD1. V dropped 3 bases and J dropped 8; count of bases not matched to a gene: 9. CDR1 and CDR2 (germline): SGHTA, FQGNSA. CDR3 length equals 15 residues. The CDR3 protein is CASSLTGGQGGGYTF. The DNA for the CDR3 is TGTGCCAGCAGCTTGACGGGCGGACAGGGGGGCGGCTACACCTTC. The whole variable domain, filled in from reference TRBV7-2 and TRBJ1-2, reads GAGVSQSPSNKVTEKGKDVELRCDPISGHTALYWYRQSLGQGLEFLIYFQGNSAPDKSGLPSDRFSAERTGGSVSTLTIQRTQQEDSAVYLCASSLTGGQGGGYTFGSGTRLTVV.

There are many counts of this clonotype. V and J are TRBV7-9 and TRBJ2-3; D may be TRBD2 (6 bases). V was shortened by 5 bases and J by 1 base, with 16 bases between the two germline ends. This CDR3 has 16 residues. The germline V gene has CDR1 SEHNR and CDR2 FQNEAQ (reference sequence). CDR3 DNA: TGTGCCAGCAGCCCGTCTTTTCGGGAGCGCACAGATACGCAGTATTTT. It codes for CASSPSFRERTDTQYF.

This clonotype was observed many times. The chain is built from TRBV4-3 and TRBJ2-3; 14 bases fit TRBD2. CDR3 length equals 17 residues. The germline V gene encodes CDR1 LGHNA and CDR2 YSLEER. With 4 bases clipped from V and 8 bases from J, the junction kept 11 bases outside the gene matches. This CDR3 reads CASSRQTGTSGGGTQYF. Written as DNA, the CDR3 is TGCGCCAGCAGCCGGCAGACCGGGACTAGCGGGGGAGGTACGCAGTATTTT.

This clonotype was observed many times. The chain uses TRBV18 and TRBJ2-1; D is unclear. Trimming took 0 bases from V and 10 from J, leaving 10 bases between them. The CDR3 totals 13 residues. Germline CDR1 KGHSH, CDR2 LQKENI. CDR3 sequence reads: CASSPPNEGEQFF. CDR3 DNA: TGTGCCAGCTCACCACCCAACGAAGGGGAGCAGTTCTTC.

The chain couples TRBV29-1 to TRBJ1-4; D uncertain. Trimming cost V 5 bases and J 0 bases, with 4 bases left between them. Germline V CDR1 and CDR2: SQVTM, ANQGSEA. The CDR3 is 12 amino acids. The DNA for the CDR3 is TGCAGCGTTTCCCCAACTAATGAAAAACTGTTTTTT. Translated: CSVSPTNEKLFF.

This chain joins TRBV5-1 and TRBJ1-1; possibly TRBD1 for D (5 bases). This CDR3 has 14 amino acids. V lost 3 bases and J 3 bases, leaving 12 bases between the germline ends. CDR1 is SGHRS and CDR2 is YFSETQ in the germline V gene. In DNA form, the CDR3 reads TGCGCCAGCAGCTCGCAGGGACCGTACACTGAAGCTTTCTTT. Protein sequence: CASSSQGPYTEAFF. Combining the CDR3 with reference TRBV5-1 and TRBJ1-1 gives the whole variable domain KAGVTQTPRYLIKTRGQQVTLSCSPISGHRSVSWYQQTPGQGLQFLFEYFSETQRNKGNFPGRFSGRQFSNSRSEMNVSTLELGDSALYLCASSSQGPYTEAFFGQGTRLTVV.

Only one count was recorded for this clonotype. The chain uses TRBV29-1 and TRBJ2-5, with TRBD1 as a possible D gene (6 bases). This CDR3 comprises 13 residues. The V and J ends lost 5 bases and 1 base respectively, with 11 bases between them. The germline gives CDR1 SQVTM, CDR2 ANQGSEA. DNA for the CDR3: TGCAGCGTTTCCAACAGGGTCCAAGAGACCCAGTACTTC. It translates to CSVSNRVQETQYF.

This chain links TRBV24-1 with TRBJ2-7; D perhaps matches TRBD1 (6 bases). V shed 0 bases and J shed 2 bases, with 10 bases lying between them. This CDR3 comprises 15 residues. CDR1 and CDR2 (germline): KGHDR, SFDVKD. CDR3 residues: CATSDLGDRPYEQYF. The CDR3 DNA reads TGTGCCACCAGTGATTTGGGCGACAGGCCCTACGAGCAGTACTTC.

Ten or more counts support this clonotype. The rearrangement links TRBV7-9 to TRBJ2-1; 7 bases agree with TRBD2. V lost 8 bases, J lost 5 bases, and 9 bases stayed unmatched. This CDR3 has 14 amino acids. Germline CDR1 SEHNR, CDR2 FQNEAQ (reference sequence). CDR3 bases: TGTGCCAGCTTCGTGGCTAGCGGCCACAATGAGCAGTTCTTC. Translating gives CASFVASGHNEQFF.

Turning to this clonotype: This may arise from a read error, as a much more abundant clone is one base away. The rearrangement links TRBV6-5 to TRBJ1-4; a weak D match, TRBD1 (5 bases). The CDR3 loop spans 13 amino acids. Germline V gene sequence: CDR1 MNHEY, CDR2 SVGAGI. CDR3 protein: CASSQGINKKLFF. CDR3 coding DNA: TGTGCCAGCAGCCAGGGTATTAATAAAAAACTGTTTTTT.

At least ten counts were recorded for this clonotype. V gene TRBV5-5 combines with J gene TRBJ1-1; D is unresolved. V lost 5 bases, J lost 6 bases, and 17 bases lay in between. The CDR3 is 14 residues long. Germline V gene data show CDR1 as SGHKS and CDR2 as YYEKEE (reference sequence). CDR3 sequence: CASRPNLGSAEAFF. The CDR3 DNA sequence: TGTGCCAGCAGGCCGAATTTGGGGTCGGCTGAAGCTTTCTTT.

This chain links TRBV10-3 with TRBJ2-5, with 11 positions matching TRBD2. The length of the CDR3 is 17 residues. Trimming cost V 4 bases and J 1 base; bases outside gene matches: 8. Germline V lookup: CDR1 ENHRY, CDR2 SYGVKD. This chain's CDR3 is CAISGSLAGGVQETQYF. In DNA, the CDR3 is TGTGCCATCAGTGGGTCTCTAGCGGGGGGCGTCCAAGAGACCCAGTACTTC.